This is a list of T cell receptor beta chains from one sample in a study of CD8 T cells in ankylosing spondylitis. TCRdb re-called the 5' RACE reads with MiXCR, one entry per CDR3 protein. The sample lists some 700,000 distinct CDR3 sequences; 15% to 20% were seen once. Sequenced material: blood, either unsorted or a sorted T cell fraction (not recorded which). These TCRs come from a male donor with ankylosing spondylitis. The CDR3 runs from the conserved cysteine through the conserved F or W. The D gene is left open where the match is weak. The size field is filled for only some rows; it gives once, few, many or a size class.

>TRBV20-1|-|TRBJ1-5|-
CSARDGEAVHSNQPQHF
TGCAGTGCTAGAGATGGCGAGGCGGTGCATAGCAATCAGCCCCAGCATTTT
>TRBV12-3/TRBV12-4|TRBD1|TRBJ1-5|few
CASARDSSNQPQHF
TGTGCCAGCGCCCGGGACAGTAGCAATCAGCCCCAGCATTTT
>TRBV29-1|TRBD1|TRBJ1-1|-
CSVPPGQGPPEAFF
TGCAGCGTCCCCCCGGGACAGGGTCCTCCGGAAGCTTTCTTT
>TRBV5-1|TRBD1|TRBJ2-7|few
CASSSGTEHYEQYF
TGCGCCAGCAGCTCCGGGACAGAGCACTACGAGCAGTACTTC
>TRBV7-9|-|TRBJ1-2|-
CAVSGITNYGYTF
TGTGCCGTTTCGGGTATTACTAACTATGGCTACACCTTC
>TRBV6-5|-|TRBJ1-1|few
CASSYAPGEAFF
TGTGCCAGCAGCTATGCCCCAGGGGAGGCTTTCTTT
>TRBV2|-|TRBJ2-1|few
CASHLTAGGYNEQFF
TGTGCCAGCCATTTAACGGCGGGTGGATACAATGAGCAGTTCTTC
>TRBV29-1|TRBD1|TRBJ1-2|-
CSVLTGTGDRGYTF
TGCAGCGTTCTTACCGGGACAGGGGACCGTGGCTACACCTTC
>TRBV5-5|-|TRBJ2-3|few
CASSNTGLLTDTQYF
TGTGCCAGCAGCAACACAGGGTTACTCACAGATACGCAGTATTTT
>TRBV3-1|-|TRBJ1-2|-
CASSQKGQGYTF
TGTGCCAGCAGCCAGAAGGGGCAAGGCTACACCTTC
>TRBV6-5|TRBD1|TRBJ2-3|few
CASSNRDRGTDTQYF
TGTGCCAGCAGTAACCGGGACAGGGGCACAGATACGCAGTATTTT
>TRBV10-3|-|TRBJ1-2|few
CAISQAGVGDGYTF
TGTGCCATCAGCCAAGCCGGGGTTGGGGATGGCTACACCTTC
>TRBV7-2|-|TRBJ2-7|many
CASSSLTETEQYF
TGTGCCAGCAGCTCTCTCACTGAAACGGAGCAGTACTTC
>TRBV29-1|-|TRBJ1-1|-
CSDTGSHGTEAFF
TGCAGCGATACCGGGTCTCATGGCACTGAAGCTTTCTTT
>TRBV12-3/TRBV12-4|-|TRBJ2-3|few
CASTSGSGVDTQYF
TGTGCCAGCACTTCGGGATCGGGAGTTGATACGCAGTATTTT
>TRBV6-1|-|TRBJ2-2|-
CASSEVYQNTGELFF
TGTGCCAGCAGTGAGGTCTACCAGAACACCGGGGAGCTGTTTTTT
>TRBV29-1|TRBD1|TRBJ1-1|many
CSVLPGQRNTEAFF
TGCAGCGTTCTTCCGGGACAGAGGAACACTGAAGCTTTCTTT
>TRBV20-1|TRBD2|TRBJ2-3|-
CSARLAVRNNTQYF
TGCAGTGCTAGACTAGCGGTTAGGAATAATACGCAGTATTTT
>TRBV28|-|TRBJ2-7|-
CATFKTGKPYEQYF
TGTGCCACCTTTAAGACTGGCAAGCCCTACGAGCAGTACTTC
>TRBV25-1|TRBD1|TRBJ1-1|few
CASSPQGQGPTEAFF
TGTGCCAGCAGTCCCCAGGGACAGGGCCCTACTGAAGCTTTCTTT
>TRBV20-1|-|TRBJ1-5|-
CSAREARNQPQHF
TGCAGTGCTAGAGAGGCCCGTAATCAGCCCCAGCATTTT
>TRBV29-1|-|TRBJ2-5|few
CSVDHIQETQYF
TGCAGCGTTGACCACATCCAAGAGACCCAGTACTTC
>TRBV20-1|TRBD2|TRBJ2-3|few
CSASRTSGGAGSATDTQYF
TGCAGTGCTAGCCGAACTAGCGGGGGGGCCGGGTCTGCCACAGATACGCAGTATTTT
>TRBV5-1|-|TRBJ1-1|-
CASSLWQGPSTEAFF
TGCGCCAGCAGCTTGTGGCAGGGACCTAGCACTGAAGCTTTCTTT
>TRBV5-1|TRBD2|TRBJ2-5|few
CASSRLAGSGETQYF
TGCGCCAGCAGCCGTCTAGCGGGATCAGGGGAGACCCAGTACTTC
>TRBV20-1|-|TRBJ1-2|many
CSARGGQLGPHYGYTF
TGCAGTGCTAGGGGAGGCCAACTTGGCCCCCACTATGGCTACACCTTC
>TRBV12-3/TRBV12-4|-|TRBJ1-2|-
CASSRPAYGYTF
TGTGCCAGCAGTCGCCCAGCCTATGGCTACACCTTC
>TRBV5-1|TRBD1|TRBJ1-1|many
CASSYSGTGDTEAFF
TGCGCCAGCAGCTACTCCGGGACAGGGGACACTGAAGCTTTCTTT
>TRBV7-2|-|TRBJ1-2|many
CASSSSWGFGGYTF
TGTGCCAGCAGCTCCTCGTGGGGATTCGGTGGCTACACCTTC
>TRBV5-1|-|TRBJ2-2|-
CASSLVQDTGELFF
TGCGCCAGCAGCTTGGTGCAGGACACCGGGGAGCTGTTTTTT
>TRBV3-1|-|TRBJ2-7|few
CASSQDMTGKRSYEQYF
TGTGCCAGCAGCCAAGATATGACAGGCAAGAGGTCCTACGAGCAGTACTTC
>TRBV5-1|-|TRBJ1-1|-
CASSLSLLQGNTEAFF
TGCGCCAGCAGCTTGTCCCTCCTACAGGGGAACACTGAAGCTTTCTTT
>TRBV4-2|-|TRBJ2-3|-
CASRPGLGTDTQYF
TGTGCCAGCAGACCGGGACTTGGCACAGATACGCAGTATTTT
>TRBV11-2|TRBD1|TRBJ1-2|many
CASSSGQGYGYTF
TGTGCCAGCAGCTCGGGACAGGGCTATGGCTACACCTTC
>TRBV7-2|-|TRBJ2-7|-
CASSLATATVYEQYF
TGTGCCAGCAGCTTAGCCACAGCGACCGTCTACGAGCAGTACTTC
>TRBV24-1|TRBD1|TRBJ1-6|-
CATSDLLGQGNNSPLHF
TGTGCCACCAGTGATTTGTTAGGACAGGGGAATAATTCACCCCTCCACTTT
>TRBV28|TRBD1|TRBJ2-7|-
CASSFLDRGFALDEQYF
TGTGCCAGCAGTTTCCTCGACAGGGGCTTCGCACTCGACGAGCAGTACTTC
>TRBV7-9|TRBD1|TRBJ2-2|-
CASNTGDRETGELFF
TGTGCCAGCAACACGGGGGACAGGGAGACCGGGGAGCTGTTTTTT
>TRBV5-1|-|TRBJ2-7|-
CASSLEQGGEQYF
TGCGCCAGCAGCTTGGAACAGGGAGGTGAGCAGTACTTC
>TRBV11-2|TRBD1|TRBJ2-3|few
CASTTLLWTGETDTQYF
TGTGCCAGCACCACCCTCCTATGGACAGGGGAGACAGATACGCAGTATTTT
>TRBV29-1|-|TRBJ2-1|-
CSVDGSHYNEQFF
TGCAGCGTTGACGGCTCTCACTACAATGAGCAGTTCTTC
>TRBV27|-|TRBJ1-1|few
CATRVMGWNTEAFF
TGTGCCACCCGCGTTATGGGGTGGAACACTGAAGCTTTCTTT
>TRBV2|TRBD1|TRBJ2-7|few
CASSEAGTGVGEQYF
TGTGCCAGCAGTGAAGCCGGGACAGGGGTGGGGGAGCAGTACTTC
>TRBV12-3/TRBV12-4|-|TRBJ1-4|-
CASNSLSGNRANEKLFF
TGTGCCAGCAATTCCTTAAGCGGGAACAGGGCTAATGAAAAACTGTTTTTT
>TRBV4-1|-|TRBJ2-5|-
CASSQDFPRETQYF
TGCGCCAGCAGCCAAGATTTCCCTCGGGAGACCCAGTACTTC
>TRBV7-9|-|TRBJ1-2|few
CASSPEGVRYGYTF
TGTGCCAGCAGCCCGGAGGGGGTTCGATATGGCTACACCTTC
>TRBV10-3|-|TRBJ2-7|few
CAIREGYEQYF
TGTGCCATCAGGGAGGGGTACGAGCAGTACTTC
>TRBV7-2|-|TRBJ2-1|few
CASSFEVNTYNEQFF
TGTGCCAGCAGCTTCGAAGTCAACACCTACAATGAGCAGTTCTTC
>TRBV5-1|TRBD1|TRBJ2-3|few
CASSSQDRGTDTQYF
TGCGCCAGCAGCAGCCAAGACAGGGGGACAGATACGCAGTATTTT
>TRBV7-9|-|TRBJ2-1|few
CASSFLPGYEQFF
TGTGCCAGCAGCTTCCTCCCGGGGTATGAGCAGTTCTTC
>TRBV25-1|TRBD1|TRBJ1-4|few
CASSTTGGAEKLFF
TGTGCCAGCAGTACGACAGGGGGCGCGGAAAAACTGTTTTTT
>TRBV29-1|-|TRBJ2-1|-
CSVEPPQRDNEQFF
TGCAGCGTTGAACCCCCCCAAAGGGACAATGAGCAGTTCTTC